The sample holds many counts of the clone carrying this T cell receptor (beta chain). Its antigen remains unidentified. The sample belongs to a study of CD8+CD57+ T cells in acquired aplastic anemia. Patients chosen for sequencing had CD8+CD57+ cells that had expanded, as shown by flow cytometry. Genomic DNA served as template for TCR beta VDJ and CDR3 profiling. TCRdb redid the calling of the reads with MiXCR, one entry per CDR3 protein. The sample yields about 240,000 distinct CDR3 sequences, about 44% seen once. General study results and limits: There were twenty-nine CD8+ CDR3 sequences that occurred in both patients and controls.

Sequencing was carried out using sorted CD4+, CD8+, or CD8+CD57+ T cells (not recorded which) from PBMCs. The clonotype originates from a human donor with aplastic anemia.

The CDR3 protein is CASRPGDSNQPQHF. The CDR3 DNA is TGTGCCAGCAGACCGGGGGATAGCAATCAGCCCCAGCATTTT. V gene TRBV7-9 combines with J gene TRBJ1-5, with TRBD1 as a possible D gene (5 bases). Germline V gene lookup returns CDR1 SEHNR and CDR2 FQNEAQ (reference sequence). This CDR3 spans 14 amino acids. V lost 6 bases and J 0 bases, leaving 9 bases between the germline ends.